Shown below are 15 T cell receptor beta chains from a single sample sequenced in a study of T cell repertoires in cytomegalovirus infection. TCRdb passed the reads through MiXCR, listing each CDR3 protein once. The data contain hundreds of thousands of distinct CDR3 sequences, approximately 24% of them singletons. The source material was CD8+ T cells from PBMCs. These receptors originate from a human donor in good health (CMV status not recorded). Some clones in this sample may be carry-over from other donors' samples.

This clonotype was observed a handful of times. The gene calls are TRBV9 and TRBJ1-6; the match to TRBD1 covers 7 bases. Germline trimming cut 3 bases from V and 3 bases from J; bases unmatched to any gene: 3. CDR3 size: 15 residues. CDR1 is SGDLS, CDR2 YYNGEE, per germline. In DNA form, the CDR3 reads TGTGCCAGCAGCGCCGGACAGGTCTATAATTCACCCCTCCACTTT. This gives the protein CASSAGQVYNSPLHF.

The V gene is TRBV5-6, the J gene TRBJ1-5; no clear D gene. CDR1 SGHDT and CDR2 YYEEEE come from the germline V gene. CDR3 length equals 15 residues. Trimming took off 4 bases at V and 4 bases at J, with 15 bases between the two ends. CDR3 in amino acids: CASSVGAGANQPQHF. CDR3 nucleotides: TGTGCCAGCAGCGTAGGTGCTGGCGCAAATCAGCCCCAGCATTTT.

Concerning this clonotype itself: A much more abundant neighbour one base away suggests this may be a read error. This sequence joins TRBV10-3 and TRBJ2-3; D is perhaps TRBD1 (5 bases). The CDR3 is 14 amino acids. Trimming removed 3 bases from V and 2 bases from J, with 9 bases in between. The germline V gene encodes CDR1 ENHRY and CDR2 SYGVKD. Here the CDR3 DNA reads TGTGCCATCAGTGAAGGGGCAGTCACAGATACGCAGTATTTT. Its translation is CAISEGAVTDTQYF.

V gene TRBV15 combines with J gene TRBJ2-2; perhaps TRBD1 as D (6 bases). CDR3 length: 16 amino acids. V lost 3 bases and J 2 bases, leaving 13 bases between the germline ends. Germline-derived CDR1 and CDR2 are LNHNV and YYDKDF (reference sequence). CDR3: CATSSPRDTNTGELFF. As DNA, the CDR3 is TGTGCCACCAGCAGCCCCCGGGACACTAACACCGGGGAGCTGTTTTTT.

This chain connects TRBV3-1 to TRBJ1-2; D possibly corresponds to TRBD1 (6 bases). The CDR3 runs to 14 residues. Germline CDR1 is LGHDT and CDR2 is YNNKEL (reference sequence). V lost 1 base and J lost 4, with 10 bases in between. CDR3 region: CASSQGTDSYGYTF. The DNA of the CDR3 is TGTGCCAGCAGCCAAGGAACGGACAGCTATGGCTACACCTTC.

This rearrangement joins TRBV13 to TRBJ2-7, with D perhaps TRBD2 (7 bases). The CDR3 is 15 amino acids. V was trimmed by 5 bases and J by 1 base, leaving 15 bases between them. Germline CDR1 PRHDT, CDR2 FYEKMQ (reference sequence). The CDR3 loop is CASSRDRGGSYEQYV. In nucleotides, the CDR3 is TGTGCCAGCAGCCGCGATAGGGGGGGGTCCTACGAGCAGTACGTC.

This clonotype was picked up a small number of times. The V gene is TRBV6-6, the J gene TRBJ1-2; TRBD1 aligns across 7 bases. CDR3 length: 15 residues. CDR1 is MNHNY and CDR2 is SVGAGI in the germline V gene (reference sequence). V was pared by 5 bases and J by 5 bases, with 11 bases of the junction left unmatched. CDR3 in amino acids: CASSKVGGGAYGYTF. CDR3 in DNA: TGTGCCAGCAGTAAAGTGGGAGGGGGCGCATATGGCTACACCTTC.

The sample holds many counts of this clonotype. Compared with germline, one end of the junction differs, possibly owing to a read error. The chain is built from TRBV7-7 and TRBJ2-2, with 7 bases that match TRBD2. CDR3 size: 15 residues. Germline CDR1 reads SSHAT; CDR2 reads FNYEAQ (reference sequence). The CDR3 spells CASSLNRGVTGELFF. The CDR3 coding sequence is TGTGCTAGCAGCTTAAACCGGGGGGTCACCGGGGAGCTGTTTTTT.

The table lists this clonotype with a few counts. The chain recombines TRBV6-1 with TRBJ2-3; TRBD2 is a possible D gene (5 bases). Per the germline V gene, CDR1 is MNHNS and CDR2 is SASEGT. The CDR3 contains 15 residues. The germline V and J ends were trimmed by 5 bases and 10 bases, with 22 bases remaining between them. CDR3 loop: CASSPEDGPGGAQYF. Written as DNA, the CDR3 is TGTGCCAGCAGTCCCGAGGACGGACCCGGAGGCGCGCAGTATTTT.

This clonotype occurred many times. The rearrangement links TRBV6-2 or TRBV6-3 to TRBJ2-7; D tentatively reads TRBD1 or TRBD2 (6 bases each). From germline, CDR1 is MNHEY and CDR2 SVGEGT. The CDR3 has 13 amino acids. Between the trimmed V and J ends, which lost 3 bases and 6 bases, there was a span of 12 bases. DNA for the CDR3: TGTGCCAGCAGTTATCCTGGAGGGGGCGAGCAGTACGTC. This gives the protein CASSYPGGGEQYV.

The chain's CDR3 is CASSQAASGGGLDPHNEQFF. Here the CDR3 DNA reads TGTGCCAGCAGCCAAGCGGCTAGCGGGGGGGGGTTAGACCCCCACAATGAGCAGTTCTTC. The chain recombines TRBV4-2 with TRBJ2-1, with 12 positions matching TRBD2. The CDR3 spans 20 residues. The V segment lost 1 base and the J segment 5 bases; nucleotides outside the gene matches: 15. Germline lookup yields CDR1 LGHNA and CDR2 YNFKEQ.

This clonotype came up many times. V and J are TRBV6-6 and TRBJ1-6; tentatively, D is TRBD1 (6 bases). The ends were cut back, 10 bases at V and 10 bases at J, with 20 bases in the middle. The CDR3 length is 14 residues. Germline CDR1 and CDR2: MNHNY and SVGAGI (reference sequence). For the CDR3, the DNA is TGTGCCACCGATACGCGGGGGGCACACTCACCCCTCCACTTT. It translates to CATDTRGAHSPLHF.

V usage is TRBV6-5 and J usage is TRBJ2-2, with a possible D match to TRBD2 (5 bases). CDR3 length equals 15 residues. Germline-derived CDR1 and CDR2 are MNHEY and SVGAGI. With 2 bases removed from V and 4 bases from J, the gap between germline ends came to 11 bases. CDR3 bases: TGTGCCAGCAGTTACGCGGCTCGGGGCACCGGGGAGCTGTTTTTT. Amino acids: CASSYAARGTGELFF.

This clonotype was picked up many times. The chain has TRBV7-2 and TRBJ2-5, with 8 bases that match TRBD1. The CDR3 has 14 amino acids. Losses at the gene ends were 5 bases for V and 4 bases for J; bases not matched to a gene: 6. Per germline, CDR1 SGHTA and CDR2 FQGNSA. This CDR3 reads CASSLGTGRETQYF. The CDR3, as DNA: TGTGCCAGCAGCCTCGGGACAGGACGAGAGACCCAGTACTTC.

There are a few counts of this clonotype. The chain carries TRBV20-1 and TRBJ2-1; D is uncertain. Trimming removed 0 bases at V and 1 base at J, with 10 bases between. The CDR3 sequence is 15 residues long. Germline assignment: CDR1 DFQATT and CDR2 SNEGSKA (reference sequence). DNA of the CDR3: TGCAGTGCTAGAGATCTGGAGCGTTCCTACAATGAGCAGTTCTTC. Amino acid sequence: CSARDLERSYNEQFF.